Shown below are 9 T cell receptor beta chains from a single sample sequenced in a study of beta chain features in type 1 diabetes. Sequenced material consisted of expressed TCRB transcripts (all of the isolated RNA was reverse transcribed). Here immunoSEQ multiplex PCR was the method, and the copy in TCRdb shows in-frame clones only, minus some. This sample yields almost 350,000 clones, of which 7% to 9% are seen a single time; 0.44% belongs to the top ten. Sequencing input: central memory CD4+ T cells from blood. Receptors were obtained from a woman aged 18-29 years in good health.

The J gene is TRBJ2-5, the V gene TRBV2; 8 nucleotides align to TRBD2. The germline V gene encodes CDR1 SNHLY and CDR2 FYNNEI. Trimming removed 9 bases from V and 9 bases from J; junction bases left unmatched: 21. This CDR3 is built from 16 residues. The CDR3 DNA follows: TGTGCCAGTTGGGGAGCGGGAGCCGGATCAAATGAGGCCCAGTACTTC. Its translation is CASWGAGAGSNEAQYF.

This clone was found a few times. The CDR3 nucleotides are TGTGCCAGCACAAGACAGGGAGCCTACAATGAGCAGTTCTTC. As protein: CASTRQGAYNEQFF. V and J are TRBV28 and TRBJ2-1, with 7 bases that match TRBD1. Germline CDR1 MDHEN, CDR2 SYDVKM. V was pared by 7 bases and J by 2 bases, with 5 bases of the junction left unmatched. The CDR3 length is 14 residues.

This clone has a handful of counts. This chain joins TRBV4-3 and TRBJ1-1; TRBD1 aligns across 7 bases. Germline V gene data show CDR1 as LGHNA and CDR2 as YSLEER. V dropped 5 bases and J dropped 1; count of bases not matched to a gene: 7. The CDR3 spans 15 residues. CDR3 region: CASSYHRGGNTEAFF. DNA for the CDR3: TGCGCCAGCAGCTATCACAGGGGAGGGAACACTGAAGCTTTCTTT.

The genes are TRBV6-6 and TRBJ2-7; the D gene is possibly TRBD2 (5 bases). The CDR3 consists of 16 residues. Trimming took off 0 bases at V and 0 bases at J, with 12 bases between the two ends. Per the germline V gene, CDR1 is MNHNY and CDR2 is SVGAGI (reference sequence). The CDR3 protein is CASSYSLRAHSYEQYF. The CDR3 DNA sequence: TGTGCCAGCAGTTACTCCCTGCGGGCGCACTCCTACGAGCAGTACTTC.

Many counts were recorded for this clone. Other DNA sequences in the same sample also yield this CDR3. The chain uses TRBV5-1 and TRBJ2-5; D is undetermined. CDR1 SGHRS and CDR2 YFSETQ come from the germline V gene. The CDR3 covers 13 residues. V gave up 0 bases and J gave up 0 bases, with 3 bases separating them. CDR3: CASSLAHQETQYF. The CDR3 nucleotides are TGCGCCAGCAGCTTGGCACACCAAGAGACCCAGTACTTC.

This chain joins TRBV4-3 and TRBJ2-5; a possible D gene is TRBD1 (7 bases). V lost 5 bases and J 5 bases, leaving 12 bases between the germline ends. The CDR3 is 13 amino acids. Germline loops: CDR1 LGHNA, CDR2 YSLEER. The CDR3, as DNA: TGCGCCAGCAGCAAGGAGGGGGCTGAGACCCAGTACTTC. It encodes CASSKEGAETQYF.

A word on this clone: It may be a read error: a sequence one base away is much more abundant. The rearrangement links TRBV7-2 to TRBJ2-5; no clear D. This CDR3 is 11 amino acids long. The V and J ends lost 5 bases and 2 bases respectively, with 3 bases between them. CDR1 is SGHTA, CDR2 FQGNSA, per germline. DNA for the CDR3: TGTGCCAGCAGCAAACAAGAGACCCAGTACTTC. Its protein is CASSKQETQYF.

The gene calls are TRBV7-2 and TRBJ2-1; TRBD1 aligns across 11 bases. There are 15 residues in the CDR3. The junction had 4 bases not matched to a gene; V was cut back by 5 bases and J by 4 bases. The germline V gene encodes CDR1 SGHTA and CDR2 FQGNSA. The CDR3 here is CASSAGQGAYNEQFF. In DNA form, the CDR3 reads TGTGCCAGCAGCGCAGGACAGGGGGCTTACAATGAGCAGTTCTTC.

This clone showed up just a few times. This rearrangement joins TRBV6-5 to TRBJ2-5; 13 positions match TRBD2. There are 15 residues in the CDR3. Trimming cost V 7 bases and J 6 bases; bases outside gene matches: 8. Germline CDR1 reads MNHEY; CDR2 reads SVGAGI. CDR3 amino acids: CASTERTSGSKTQYF. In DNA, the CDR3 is TGTGCCAGCACCGAAAGGACTAGCGGGAGTAAGACCCAGTACTTC.